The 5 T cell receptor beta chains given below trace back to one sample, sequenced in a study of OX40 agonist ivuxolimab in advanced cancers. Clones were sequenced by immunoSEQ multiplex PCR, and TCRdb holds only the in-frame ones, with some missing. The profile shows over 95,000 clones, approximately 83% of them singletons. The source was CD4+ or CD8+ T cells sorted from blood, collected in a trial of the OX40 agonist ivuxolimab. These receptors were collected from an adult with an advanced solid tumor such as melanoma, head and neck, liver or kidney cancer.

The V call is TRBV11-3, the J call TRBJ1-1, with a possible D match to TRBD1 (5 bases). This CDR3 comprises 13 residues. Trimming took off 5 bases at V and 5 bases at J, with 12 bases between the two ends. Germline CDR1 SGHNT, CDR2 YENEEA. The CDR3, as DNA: TGTGCCAGCAGCACGAGGGGAGAAACTGAAGCTTTCTTT. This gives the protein CASSTRGETEAFF.

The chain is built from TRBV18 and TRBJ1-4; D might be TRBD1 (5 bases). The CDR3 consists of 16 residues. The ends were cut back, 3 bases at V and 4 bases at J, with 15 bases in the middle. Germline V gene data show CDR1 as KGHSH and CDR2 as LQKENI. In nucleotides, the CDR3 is TGTGCCAGCTCACCCTCCGGTGGGGCCCTTAATGAAAAACTGTTTTTT. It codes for CASSPSGGALNEKLFF.

The CDR3 is CASSHRGQEQYF. The CDR3 bases are TGTGCCAGCTCTCACAGGGGGCAGGAGCAGTACTTC. V and J are TRBV18 and TRBJ2-7, with 9 nucleotides matching TRBD1. This CDR3 contains 12 residues. CDR1 and CDR2 from the germline V gene are KGHSH and LQKENI. V lost 6 bases and J lost 7; bases outside the gene matches: 4.

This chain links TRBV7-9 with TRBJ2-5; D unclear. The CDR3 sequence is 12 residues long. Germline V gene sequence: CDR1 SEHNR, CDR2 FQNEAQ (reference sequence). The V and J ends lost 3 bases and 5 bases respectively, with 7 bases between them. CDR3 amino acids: CASSFPPETQYF. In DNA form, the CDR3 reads TGTGCCAGCAGCTTCCCACCCGAGACCCAGTACTTC.

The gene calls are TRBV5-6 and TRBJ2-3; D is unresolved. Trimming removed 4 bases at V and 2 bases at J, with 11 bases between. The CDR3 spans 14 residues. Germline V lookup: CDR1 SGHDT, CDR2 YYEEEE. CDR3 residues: CASSPRLDTDTQYF. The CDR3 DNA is TGTGCCAGCAGCCCCCGTCTAGACACAGATACGCAGTATTTT.